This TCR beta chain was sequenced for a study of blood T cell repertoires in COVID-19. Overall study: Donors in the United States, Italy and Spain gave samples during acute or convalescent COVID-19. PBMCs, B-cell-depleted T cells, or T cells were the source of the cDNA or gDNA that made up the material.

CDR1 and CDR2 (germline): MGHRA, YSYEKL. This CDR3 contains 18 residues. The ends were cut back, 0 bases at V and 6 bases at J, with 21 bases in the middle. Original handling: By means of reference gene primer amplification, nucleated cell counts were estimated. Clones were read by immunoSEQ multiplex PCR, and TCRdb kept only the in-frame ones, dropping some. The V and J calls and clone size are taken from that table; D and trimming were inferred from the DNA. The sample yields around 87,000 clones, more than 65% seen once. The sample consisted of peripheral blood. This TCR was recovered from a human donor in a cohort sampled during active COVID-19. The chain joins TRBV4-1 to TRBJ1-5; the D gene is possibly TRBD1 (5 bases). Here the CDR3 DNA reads TGCGCCAGCAGCCAAGATGCAGGGCTTCAGTTCCGGGTTCAGCCCCAGCATTTT. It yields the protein CASSQDAGLQFRVQPQHF.